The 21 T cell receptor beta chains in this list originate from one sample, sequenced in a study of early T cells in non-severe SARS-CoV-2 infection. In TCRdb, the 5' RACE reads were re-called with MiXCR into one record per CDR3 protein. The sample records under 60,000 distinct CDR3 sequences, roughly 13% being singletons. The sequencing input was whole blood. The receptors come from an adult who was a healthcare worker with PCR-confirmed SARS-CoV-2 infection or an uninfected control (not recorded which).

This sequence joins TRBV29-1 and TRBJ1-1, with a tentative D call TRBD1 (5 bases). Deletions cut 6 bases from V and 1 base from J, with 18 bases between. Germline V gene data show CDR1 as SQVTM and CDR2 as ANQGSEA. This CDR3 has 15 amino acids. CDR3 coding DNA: TGCAGCGTGGGAAAGCAGGGAGGATCGAACACTGAAGCTTTCTTT. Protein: CSVGKQGGSNTEAFF.

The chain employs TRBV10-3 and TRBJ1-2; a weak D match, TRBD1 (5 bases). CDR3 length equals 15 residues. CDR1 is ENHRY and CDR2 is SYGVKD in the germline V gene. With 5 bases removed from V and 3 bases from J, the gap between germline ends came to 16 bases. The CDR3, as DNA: TGTGCCATCAGTCAAGCTGATTGGGACGACTATGGCTACACCTTC. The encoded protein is CAISQADWDDYGYTF.

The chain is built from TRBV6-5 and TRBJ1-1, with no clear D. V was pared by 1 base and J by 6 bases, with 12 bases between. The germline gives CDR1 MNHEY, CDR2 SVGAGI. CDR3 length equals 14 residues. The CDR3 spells CASSYFSSNPEAFF. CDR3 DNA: TGTGCCAGCAGTTACTTCTCTAGTAACCCTGAAGCTTTCTTT.

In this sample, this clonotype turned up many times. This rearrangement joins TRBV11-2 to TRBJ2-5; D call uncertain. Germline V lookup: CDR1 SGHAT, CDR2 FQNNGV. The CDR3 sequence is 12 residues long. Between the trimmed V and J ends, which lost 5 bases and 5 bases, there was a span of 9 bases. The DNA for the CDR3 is TGTGCCAGCAGCCCGCTCGGGGAGACCCAGTACTTC. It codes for CASSPLGETQYF.

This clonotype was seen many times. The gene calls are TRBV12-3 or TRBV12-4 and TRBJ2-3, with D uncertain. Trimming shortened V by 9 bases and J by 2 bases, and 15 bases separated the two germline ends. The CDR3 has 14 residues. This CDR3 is CASLLGQNTDTQYF. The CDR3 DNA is TGTGCCAGTTTATTGGGTCAGAACACAGATACGCAGTATTTT.

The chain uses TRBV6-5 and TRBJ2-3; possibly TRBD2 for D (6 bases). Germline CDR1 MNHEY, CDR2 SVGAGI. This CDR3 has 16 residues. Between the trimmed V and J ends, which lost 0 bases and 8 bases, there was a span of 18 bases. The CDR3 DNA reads TGTGCCAGCAGTTACTCCCGGGACCCGACGGGAGCTACGCAGTATTTT. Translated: CASSYSRDPTGATQYF.

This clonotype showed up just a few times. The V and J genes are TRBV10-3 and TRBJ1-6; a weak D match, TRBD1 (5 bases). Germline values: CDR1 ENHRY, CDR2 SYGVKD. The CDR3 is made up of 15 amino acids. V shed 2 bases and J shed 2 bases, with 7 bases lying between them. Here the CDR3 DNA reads TGTGCCATCAGTGAGGGGACCACCTATAATTCACCCCTCCACTTT. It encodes CAISEGTTYNSPLHF.

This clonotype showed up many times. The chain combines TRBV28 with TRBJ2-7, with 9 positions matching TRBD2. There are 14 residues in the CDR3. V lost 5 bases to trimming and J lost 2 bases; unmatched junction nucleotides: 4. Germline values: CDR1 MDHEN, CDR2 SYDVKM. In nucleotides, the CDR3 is TGTGCCAGCAGTCCCCAGCGGGGGGCCTACGAGCAGTACTTC. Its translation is CASSPQRGAYEQYF. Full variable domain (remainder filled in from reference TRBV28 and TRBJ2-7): DVKVTQSSRYLVKRTGEKVFLECVQDMDHENMFWYRQDPGLGLRLIYFSYDVKMKEKGDIPEGYSVSREKKERFSLILESASTNQTSMYLCASSPQRGAYEQYFGPGTRLTVT.

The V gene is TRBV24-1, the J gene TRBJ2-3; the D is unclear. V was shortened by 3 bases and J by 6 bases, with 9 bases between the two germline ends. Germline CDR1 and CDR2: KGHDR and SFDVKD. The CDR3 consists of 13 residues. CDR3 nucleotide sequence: TGTGCCACCAGTGATGTCGAAGGGGATACGCAGTATTTT. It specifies CATSDVEGDTQYF.

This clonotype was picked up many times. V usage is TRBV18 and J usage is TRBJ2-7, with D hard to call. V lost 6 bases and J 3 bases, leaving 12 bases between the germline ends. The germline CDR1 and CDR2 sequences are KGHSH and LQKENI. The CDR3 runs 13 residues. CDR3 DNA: TGTGCCAGCTCGATGACACCGGGCTACGAGCAGTACTTC. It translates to CASSMTPGYEQYF.

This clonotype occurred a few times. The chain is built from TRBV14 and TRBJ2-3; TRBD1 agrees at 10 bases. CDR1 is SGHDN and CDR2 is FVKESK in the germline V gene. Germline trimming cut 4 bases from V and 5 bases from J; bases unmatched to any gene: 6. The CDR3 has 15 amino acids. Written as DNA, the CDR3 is TGTGCCAGCAGCCGGGACAGGGGAAGTTTAGATACGCAGTATTTT. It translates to CASSRDRGSLDTQYF.

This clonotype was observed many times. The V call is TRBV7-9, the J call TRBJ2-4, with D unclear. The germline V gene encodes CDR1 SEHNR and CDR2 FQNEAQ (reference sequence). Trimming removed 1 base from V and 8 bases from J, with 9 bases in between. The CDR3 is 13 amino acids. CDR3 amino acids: CASSLGNWDIQYF. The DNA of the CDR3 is TGTGCCAGCAGCTTAGGAAATTGGGACATTCAGTACTTC.

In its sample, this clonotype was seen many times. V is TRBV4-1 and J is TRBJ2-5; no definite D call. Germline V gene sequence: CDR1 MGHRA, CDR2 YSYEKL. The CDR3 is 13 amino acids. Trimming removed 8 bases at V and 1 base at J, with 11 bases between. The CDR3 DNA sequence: TGCGCCAGCTCCCGGGCCCTCCAAGAGACCCAGTACTTC. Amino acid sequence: CASSRALQETQYF.

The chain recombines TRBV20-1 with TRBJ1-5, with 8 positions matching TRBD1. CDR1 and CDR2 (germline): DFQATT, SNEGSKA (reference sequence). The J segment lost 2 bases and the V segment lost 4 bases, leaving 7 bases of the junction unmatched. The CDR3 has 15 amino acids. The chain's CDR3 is CSATQGGKGNQPQHF. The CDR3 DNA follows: TGCAGTGCTACACAGGGGGGCAAGGGCAATCAGCCCCAGCATTTT.

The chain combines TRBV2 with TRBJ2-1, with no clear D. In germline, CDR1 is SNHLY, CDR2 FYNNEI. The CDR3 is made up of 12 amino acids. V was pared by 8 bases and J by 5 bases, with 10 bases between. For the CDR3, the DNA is TGTGCCAGCGTCAGGACGAACAATGAGCAGTTCTTC. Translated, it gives CASVRTNNEQFF.

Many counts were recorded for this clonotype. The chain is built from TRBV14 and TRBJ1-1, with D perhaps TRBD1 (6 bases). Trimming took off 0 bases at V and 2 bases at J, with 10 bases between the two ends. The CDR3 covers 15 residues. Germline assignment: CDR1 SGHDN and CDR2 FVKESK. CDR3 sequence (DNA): TGTGCCAGCAGCCAAGAGGGGACACCTAACACTGAAGCTTTCTTT. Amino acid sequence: CASSQEGTPNTEAFF.

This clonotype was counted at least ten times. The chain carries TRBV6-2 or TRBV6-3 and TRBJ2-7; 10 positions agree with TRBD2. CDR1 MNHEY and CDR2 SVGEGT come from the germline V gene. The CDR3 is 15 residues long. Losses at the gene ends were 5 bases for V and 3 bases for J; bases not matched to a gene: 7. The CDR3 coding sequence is TGTGCCAGCAGTCTCCCGGCTAGCGGGAGCTACGAGCAGTACTTC. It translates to CASSLPASGSYEQYF.

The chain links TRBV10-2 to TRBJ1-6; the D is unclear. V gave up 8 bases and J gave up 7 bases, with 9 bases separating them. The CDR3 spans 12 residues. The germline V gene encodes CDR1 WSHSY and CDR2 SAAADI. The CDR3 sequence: CASDVPNSPLHF. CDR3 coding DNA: TGCGCCAGCGACGTCCCCAATTCACCCCTCCACTTT.

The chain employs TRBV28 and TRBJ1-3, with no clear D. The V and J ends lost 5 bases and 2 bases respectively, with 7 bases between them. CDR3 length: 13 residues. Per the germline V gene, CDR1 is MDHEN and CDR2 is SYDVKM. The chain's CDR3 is CASSIWTGNTIYF. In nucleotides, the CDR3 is TGTGCCAGCAGTATCTGGACTGGAAACACCATATATTTT.

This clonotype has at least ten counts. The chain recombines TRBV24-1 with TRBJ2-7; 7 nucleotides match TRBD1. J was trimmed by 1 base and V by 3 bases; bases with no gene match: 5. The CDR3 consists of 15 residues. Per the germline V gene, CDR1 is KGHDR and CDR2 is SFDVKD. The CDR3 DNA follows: TGTGCCACCAGTGATGATAACAGGGGATCCTACGAGCAGTACTTC. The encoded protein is CATSDDNRGSYEQYF.

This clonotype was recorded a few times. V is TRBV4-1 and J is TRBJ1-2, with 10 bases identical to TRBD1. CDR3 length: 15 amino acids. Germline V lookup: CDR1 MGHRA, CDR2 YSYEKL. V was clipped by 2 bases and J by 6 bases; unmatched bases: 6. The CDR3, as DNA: TGCGCCAGCAGCCAAAGAGGGGACAGGGGTAATGGCTACACCTTC. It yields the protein CASSQRGDRGNGYTF.